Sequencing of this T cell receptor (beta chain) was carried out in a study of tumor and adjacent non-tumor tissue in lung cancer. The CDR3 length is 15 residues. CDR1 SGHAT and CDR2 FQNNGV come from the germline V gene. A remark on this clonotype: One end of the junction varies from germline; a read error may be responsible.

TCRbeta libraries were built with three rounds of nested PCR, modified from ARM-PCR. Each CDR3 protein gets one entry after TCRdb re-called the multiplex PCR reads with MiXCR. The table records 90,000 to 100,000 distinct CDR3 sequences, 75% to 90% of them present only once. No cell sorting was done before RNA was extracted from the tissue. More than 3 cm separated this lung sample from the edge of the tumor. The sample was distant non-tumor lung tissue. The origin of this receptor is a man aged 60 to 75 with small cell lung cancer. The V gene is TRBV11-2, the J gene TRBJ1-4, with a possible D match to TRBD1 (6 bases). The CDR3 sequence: CVSSPGGGASEKLFF. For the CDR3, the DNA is TGTGTCAGCAGTCCGGGAGGGGGGGCGAGTGAAAAACTGTTTTTT. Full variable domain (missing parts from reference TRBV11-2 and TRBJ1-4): EAGVAQSPRYKIIEKRQSVAFWCNPISGHATLYWYQQILGQGPKLLIQFQNNGVVDDSQLPKDRFSAERLKGVDSTLKIQPAKLEDSAVYLCVSSPGGGASEKLFFGSGTQLSVL.